What follows describes a single TCR beta chain. The data belong to a study of OX40 agonist ivuxolimab in advanced cancers. The wider study: Aged about 20 to 80 with a mean of approximately 57 years, they were about 78% male.

The CDR3 runs to 13 residues. Germline V gene sequence: CDR1 LGHNA, CDR2 YSLEER. V shed 1 base and J shed 5 bases, with 6 bases lying between them. TCRdb's copy holds only in-frame clones and misses some; the assay was immunoSEQ multiplex PCR. This sample has some 40,000 clones, with 91% found just once. J is TRBJ2-1 and V is TRBV4-3; D ambiguous. The material sequenced was CD4+ or CD8+ T cells sorted from blood, taken in a trial of the OX40 agonist ivuxolimab. The TCR sequence derives from an adult with an advanced solid tumor such as melanoma, head and neck, liver or kidney cancer. The chain's CDR3 is CASSQVIDNEQFF. In DNA, the CDR3 is TGCGCCAGCAGCCAAGTCATAGACAATGAGCAGTTCTTC.